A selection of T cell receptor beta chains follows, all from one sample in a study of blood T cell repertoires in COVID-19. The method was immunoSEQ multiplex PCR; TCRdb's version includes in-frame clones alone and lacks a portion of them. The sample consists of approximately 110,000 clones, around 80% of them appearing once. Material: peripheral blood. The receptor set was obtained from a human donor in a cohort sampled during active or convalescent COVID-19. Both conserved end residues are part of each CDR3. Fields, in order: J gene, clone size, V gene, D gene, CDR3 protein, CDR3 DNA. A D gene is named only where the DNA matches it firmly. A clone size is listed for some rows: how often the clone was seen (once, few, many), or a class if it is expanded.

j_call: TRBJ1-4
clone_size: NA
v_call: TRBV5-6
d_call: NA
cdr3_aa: CASSKKTGNPTNEKLFF
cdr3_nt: TGTGCCAGCAGCAAGAAAACAGGGAACCCAACTAATGAAAAACTGTTTTTT

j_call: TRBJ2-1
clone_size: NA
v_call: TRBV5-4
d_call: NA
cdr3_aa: CASSIQGVAGEEQFF
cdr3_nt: TGTGCCAGCAGCATACAGGGGGTAGCGGGAGAGGAGCAGTTCTTC

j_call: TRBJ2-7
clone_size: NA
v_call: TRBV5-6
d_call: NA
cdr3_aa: CASSPGRFYEQYF
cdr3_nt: TGTGCCAGCAGCCCTGGGAGGTTCTACGAGCAGTACTTC

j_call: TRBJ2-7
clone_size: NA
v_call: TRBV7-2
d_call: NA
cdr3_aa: CASTLSGYEQYF
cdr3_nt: TGTGCCAGCACCCTCTCGGGGTACGAGCAGTACTTC

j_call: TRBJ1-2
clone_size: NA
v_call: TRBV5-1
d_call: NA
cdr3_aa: CASSLSGQNHYGYTF
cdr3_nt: TGCGCCAGCAGCTTGTCCGGACAGAACCACTATGGCTACACCTTC

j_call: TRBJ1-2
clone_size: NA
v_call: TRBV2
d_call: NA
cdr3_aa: CASIGLGRPAFVGYTF
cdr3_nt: TGTGCCAGCATAGGTCTGGGGCGTCCTGCTTTTGTTGGCTACACCTTC

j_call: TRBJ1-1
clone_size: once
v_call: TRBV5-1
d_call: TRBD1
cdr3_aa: CASSEFPTGMNTEAFF
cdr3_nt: TGCGCCAGCAGCGAATTTCCGACAGGGATGAACACTGAAGCTTTCTTT

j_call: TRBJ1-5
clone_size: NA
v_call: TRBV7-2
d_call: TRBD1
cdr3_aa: CASSSPGQGSLRNQPQHF
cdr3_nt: TGTGCCAGCAGCTCCCCGGGACAGGGGTCTCTTCGGAATCAGCCCCAGCATTTT

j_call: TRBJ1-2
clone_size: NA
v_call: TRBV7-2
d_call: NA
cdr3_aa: CASSPTGTANYGYTF
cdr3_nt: TGTGCCAGCAGCCCAACGGGAACAGCTAACTATGGCTACACCTTC

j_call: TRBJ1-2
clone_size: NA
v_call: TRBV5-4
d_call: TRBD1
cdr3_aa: CASSSPGQGIHGYTF
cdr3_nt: TGTGCCAGCAGCTCACCGGGACAGGGAATTCATGGCTACACCTTC

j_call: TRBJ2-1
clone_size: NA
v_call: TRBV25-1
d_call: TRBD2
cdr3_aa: CASSDPRLAGGIKQFF
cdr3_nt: TGTGCCAGCAGTGACCCTAGACTAGCGGGAGGGATTAAGCAGTTCTTC

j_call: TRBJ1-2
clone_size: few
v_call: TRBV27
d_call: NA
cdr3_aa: CASSFGGDQWGYTF
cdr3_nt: TGTGCCAGCAGTTTTGGAGGGGATCAGTGGGGCTACACCTTC

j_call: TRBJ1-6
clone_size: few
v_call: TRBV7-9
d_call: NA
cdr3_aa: CASSLAWAGRSPLHF
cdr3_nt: TGTGCCAGCAGCTTAGCCTGGGCGGGTCGTTCACCCCTCCACTTT

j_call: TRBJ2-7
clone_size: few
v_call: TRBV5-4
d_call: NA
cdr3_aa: CASSLRGGEQYF
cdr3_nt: TGTGCCAGCAGCCTGAGGGGGGGGGAGCAGTACTTC

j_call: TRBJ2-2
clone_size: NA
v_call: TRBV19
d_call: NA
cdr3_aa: CASRLQGNSGELFF
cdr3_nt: TGTGCCAGTAGGTTGCAGGGTAACTCCGGGGAGCTGTTTTTT

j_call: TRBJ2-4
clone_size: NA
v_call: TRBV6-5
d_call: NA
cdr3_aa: CASSFGGGGKNIQYF
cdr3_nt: TGTGCCAGCAGTTTCGGCGGTGGAGGAAAAAACATTCAGTACTTC

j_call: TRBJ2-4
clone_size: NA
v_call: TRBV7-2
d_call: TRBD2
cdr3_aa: CASSLDGGGSAKNIQYF
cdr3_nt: TGTGCCAGCAGCTTAGATGGCGGGGGGTCGGCCAAAAACATTCAGTACTTC

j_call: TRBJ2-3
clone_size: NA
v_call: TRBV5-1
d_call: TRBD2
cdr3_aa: CASSLALSGGTDTQYF
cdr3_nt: TGCGCCAGCAGCTTGGCCTTAAGCGGGGGTACAGATACGCAGTATTTT

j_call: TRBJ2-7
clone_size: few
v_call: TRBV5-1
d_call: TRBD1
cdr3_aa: CASSIDRDEQYF
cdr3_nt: TGCGCCAGCAGCATAGACAGGGACGAGCAGTACTTC

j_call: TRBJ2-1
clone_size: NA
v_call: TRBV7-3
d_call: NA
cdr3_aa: CANSFRLWDEQFF
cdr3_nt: TGTGCCAACAGCTTCAGACTTTGGGATGAGCAGTTCTTC

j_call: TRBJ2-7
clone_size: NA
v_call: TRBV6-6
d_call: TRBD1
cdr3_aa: CASSRLGQGGVYEQYF
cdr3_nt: TGTGCCAGCAGTCGCCTCGGACAGGGAGGAGTCTACGAGCAGTACTTC

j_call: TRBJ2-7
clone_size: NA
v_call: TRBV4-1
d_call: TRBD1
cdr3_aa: CASSQDLNRGKYEQYF
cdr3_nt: TGCGCCAGCAGCCAAGATCTGAACAGGGGGAAGTACGAGCAGTACTTC

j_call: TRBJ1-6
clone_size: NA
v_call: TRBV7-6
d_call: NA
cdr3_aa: CASSLVQGGNSPLHF
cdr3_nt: TGTGCCAGCAGCTTAGTACAGGGTGGTAATTCACCCCTCCACTTT

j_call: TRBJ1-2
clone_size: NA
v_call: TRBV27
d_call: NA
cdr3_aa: CASRREGVGYGYTF
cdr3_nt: TGTGCCAGCAGACGAGAAGGGGTAGGGTATGGCTACACCTTC

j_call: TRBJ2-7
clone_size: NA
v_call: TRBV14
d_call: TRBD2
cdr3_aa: CASSPLAGEFTYEQYF
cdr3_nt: TGTGCCAGCAGCCCTCTAGCGGGAGAGTTTACCTACGAGCAGTACTTC

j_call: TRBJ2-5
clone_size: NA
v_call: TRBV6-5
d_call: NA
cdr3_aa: CASRGPGQGGTQYF
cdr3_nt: TGTGCCAGCAGGGGCCCGGGCCAGGGAGGAACCCAGTACTTC

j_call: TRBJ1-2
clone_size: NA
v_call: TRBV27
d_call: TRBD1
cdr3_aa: CASSLRVDRGGYGYTF
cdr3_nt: TGTGCCAGCAGTTTAAGAGTGGACAGGGGAGGCTATGGCTACACCTTC

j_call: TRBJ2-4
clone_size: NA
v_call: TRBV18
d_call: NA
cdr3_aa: CASSPRDSAKNIQYF
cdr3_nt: TGTGCCAGCTCACCACGGGACTCAGCCAAAAACATTCAGTACTTC

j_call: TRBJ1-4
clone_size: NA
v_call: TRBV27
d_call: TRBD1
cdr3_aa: CASRRDRVNEKLFF
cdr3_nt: TGTGCCAGCAGAAGGGACAGGGTGAATGAAAAACTGTTTTTT

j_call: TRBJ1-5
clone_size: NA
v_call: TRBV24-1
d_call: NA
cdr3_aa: CATNQRGDQPQHF
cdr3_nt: TGTGCCACCAACCAGCGGGGGGATCAGCCCCAGCATTTT

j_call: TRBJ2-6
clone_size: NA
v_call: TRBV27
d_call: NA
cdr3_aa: CASREGIKTGANVLTF
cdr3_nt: TGTGCCAGCAGGGAGGGGATTAAGACTGGGGCCAACGTCCTGACTTTC

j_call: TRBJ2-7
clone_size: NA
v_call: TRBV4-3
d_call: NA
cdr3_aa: CASSQGLSGSYEQYF
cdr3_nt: TGCGCCAGCAGCCAAGGACTGTCCGGCTCCTACGAGCAGTACTTC

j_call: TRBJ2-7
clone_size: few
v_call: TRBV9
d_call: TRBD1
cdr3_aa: CASSPRTGFYEQYF
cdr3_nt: TGTGCCAGCAGCCCACGGACAGGGTTCTACGAGCAGTACTTC

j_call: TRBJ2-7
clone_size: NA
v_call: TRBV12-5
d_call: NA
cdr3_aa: CASGLGTGYEQYF
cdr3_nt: TGTGCTAGTGGTTTGGGTACAGGGTACGAGCAGTACTTC

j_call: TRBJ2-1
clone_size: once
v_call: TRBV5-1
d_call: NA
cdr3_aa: CASSLATFYNEQFF
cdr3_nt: TGCGCCAGCAGCTTGGCCACATTCTACAATGAGCAGTTCTTC

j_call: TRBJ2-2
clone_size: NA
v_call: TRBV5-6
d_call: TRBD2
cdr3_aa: CASSFPGLADSTGELFF
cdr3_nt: TGTGCCAGCAGCTTCCCGGGACTAGCGGATTCCACCGGGGAGCTGTTTTTT

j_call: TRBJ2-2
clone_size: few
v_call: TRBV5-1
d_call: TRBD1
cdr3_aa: CASSLDLFGTGKLFF
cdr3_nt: TGCGCCAGCAGCTTGGACCTGTTTGGGACAGGGAAGCTGTTTTTT

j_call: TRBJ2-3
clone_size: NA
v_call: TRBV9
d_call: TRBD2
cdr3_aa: CASSVGLAGGGDTQYF
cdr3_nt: TGTGCCAGCAGCGTCGGACTAGCGGGTGGCGGAGATACGCAGTATTTT

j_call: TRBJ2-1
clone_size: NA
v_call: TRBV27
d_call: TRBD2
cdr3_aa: CASSLYGTSGRAENEQFF
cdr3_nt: TGTGCCAGCAGTTTATATGGGACTAGCGGGAGGGCCGAAAATGAGCAGTTCTTC

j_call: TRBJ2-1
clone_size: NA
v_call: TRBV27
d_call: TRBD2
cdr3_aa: CASSLGGAQQFF
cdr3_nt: TGTGCCAGCAGTTTGGGAGGGGCCCAGCAGTTCTTC

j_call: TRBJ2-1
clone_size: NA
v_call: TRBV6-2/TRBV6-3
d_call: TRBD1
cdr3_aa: CASSSHSDRWMIYNEQFF
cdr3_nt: TGTGCCAGCAGTTCCCATTCGGACAGGTGGATGATCTACAATGAGCAGTTCTTC

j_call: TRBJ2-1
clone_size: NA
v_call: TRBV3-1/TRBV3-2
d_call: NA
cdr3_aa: CASSQDLATRQFF
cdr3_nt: TGTGCCAGCAGCCAAGATCTAGCGACAAGGCAGTTCTTC

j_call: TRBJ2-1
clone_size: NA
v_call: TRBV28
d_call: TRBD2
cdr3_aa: CASSGMAGLSSYNEQFF
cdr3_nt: TGTGCCAGCTCGGGGATGGCGGGACTAAGCTCCTACAATGAGCAGTTCTTC

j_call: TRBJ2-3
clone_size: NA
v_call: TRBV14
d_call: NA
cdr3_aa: CASSQVGARTDTQYF
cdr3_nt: TGTGCCAGCAGCCAAGTTGGGGCCCGCACAGATACGCAGTATTTT

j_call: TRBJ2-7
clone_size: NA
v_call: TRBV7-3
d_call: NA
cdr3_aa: CASSYLTGEQYF
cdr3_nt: TGTGCCAGCAGTTATCTAACAGGGGAGCAGTACTTC

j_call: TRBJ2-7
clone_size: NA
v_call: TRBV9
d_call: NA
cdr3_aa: CASSAGGVYEQYF
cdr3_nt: TGTGCCAGCAGCGCCGGCGGGGTCTACGAGCAGTACTTC

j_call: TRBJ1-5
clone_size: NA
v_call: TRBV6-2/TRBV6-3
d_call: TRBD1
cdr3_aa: CASSYSLGTGTVQPQHF
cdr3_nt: TGTGCCAGCAGTTACTCGTTAGGGACAGGGACAGTTCAGCCCCAGCATTTT

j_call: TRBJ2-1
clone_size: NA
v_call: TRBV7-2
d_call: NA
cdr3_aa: CASSLAPGLNEQFF
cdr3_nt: TGTGCCAGCAGCTTAGCGCCCGGGTTGAATGAGCAGTTCTTC

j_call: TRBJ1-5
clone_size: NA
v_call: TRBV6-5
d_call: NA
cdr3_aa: CASSPESTSNQPQHF
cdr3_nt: TGTGCCAGCAGCCCGGAGAGCACTAGCAATCAGCCCCAGCATTTT

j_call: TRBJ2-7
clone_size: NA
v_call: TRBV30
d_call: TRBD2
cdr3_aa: CAWSGGGSSYEQYF
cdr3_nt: TGTGCCTGGAGTGGAGGCGGGAGCTCCTACGAGCAGTACTTC

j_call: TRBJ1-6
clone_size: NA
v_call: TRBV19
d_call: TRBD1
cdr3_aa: CASSIPGQGPSPLHF
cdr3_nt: TGTGCCAGTAGTATTCCGGGACAGGGTCCTTCACCCCTCCACTTT

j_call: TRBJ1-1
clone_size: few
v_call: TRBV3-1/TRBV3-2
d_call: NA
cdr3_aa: CASSQAGGTYLISEAFF
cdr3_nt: TGTGCCAGCAGCCAAGCCGGCGGGACCTACCTGATTTCTGAAGCTTTCTTT

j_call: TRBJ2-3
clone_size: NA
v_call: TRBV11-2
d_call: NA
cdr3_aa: CASSFWGAGADTQYF
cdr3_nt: TGTGCCAGCAGCTTCTGGGGAGCTGGCGCAGATACGCAGTATTTT

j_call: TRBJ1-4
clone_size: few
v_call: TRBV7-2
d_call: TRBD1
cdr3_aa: CASSLGAQGAGEKLFF
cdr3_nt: TGTGCCAGCAGCTTAGGGGCACAGGGGGCGGGTGAAAAACTGTTTTTT

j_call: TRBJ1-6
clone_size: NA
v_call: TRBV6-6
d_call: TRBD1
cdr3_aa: CASSLSDRAYNSPLHF
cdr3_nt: TGTGCCAGCAGTCTTTCGGACAGGGCGTACAATTCACCCCTCCACTTT

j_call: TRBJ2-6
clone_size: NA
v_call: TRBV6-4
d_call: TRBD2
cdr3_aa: CASSEFGLADSGANVLTF
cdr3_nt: TGTGCCAGCAGTGAGTTTGGACTAGCGGATTCTGGGGCCAACGTCCTGACTTTC

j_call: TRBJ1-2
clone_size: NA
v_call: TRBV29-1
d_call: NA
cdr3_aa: CSVEEWARVYGYTF
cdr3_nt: TGCAGCGTTGAAGAATGGGCCAGGGTCTATGGCTACACCTTC

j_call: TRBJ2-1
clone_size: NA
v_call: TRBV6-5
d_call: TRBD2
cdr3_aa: CASSYLAGGKNEQFF
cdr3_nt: TGTGCCAGCAGTTACTTAGCGGGGGGCAAAAATGAGCAGTTCTTC